This T cell receptor (beta chain) was sequenced in a study of T cells in Graves' hyperthyroidism and ophthalmopathy. Study-level findings and limits: Clonotypes that were expanded in thyroid above 0.001 mostly appeared in blood too.

J was trimmed by 6 bases and V by 4 bases; bases with no gene match: 6. The length of the CDR3 is 14 residues. Germline assignment: CDR1 LNHNV and CDR2 YYDKDF (reference sequence). At least ten counts were recorded for this clonotype. Its target is not known. Stability of Graves' hyperthyroidism was defined as absent ophthalmopathy progression within 18 months. Hyperthyroidism in the patients, aged 18 to 65, was newly diagnosed and under 2 months in duration. The CDR3 regions of TCR beta were amplified from RNA transcripts. HTBI primers drove first-round RT-PCR of the TCR CDR3. TCRdb re-analysed the multiplex PCR reads in MiXCR, keeping a single row per CDR3 protein. The sample has a few hundred thousand distinct CDR3 sequences, less than 25% seen once.

The V call is TRBV15, the J call TRBJ1-5; 7 bases are shared with TRBD1. This TCR was recovered from a man younger than 30 with Graves' hyperthyroidism. The material sequenced was blood. The CDR3 DNA reads as TGTGCCACCAGCATAGGGACAGCGGGTCAGCCCCAGCATTTT. It specifies CATSIGTAGQPQHF.